These T cell receptor beta chains were read from a single sample in a study of identical twins. TCRdb reanalysed the 5' RACE reads using MiXCR and keeps one entry per CDR3 protein. The data show approximately 490,000 distinct CDR3 sequences, around 20% seen once. These records were also assigned to another study, of yellow fever vaccine responses in identical twins.

Sequenced material: CD4+ T cells sorted from blood. These receptors came from a woman younger than 35 in good health. Each CDR3 is given with its conserved first and last residue. The D gene is left open where the match is weak. Size is omitted from some rows. Given values are once, few, many or a class for expanded clones.

j_call d_call clone_size v_call cdr3_aa cdr3_nt
TRBJ2-4 - - TRBV7-9 CASSRGTANIQYF TGTGCCAGCAGCCGCGGGACAGCAAACATTCAGTACTTC
TRBJ2-3 TRBD1 once TRBV6-1 CASSEMGQAGDTQYF TGTGCCAGCAGTGAAATGGGACAGGCAGGGGATACGCAGTATTTT
TRBJ1-1 - few TRBV11-1 CASSALGSTEAFF TGTGCCAGCAGCGCCTTGGGGTCCACTGAAGCTTTCTTT
TRBJ1-6 TRBD1 - TRBV5-1 CASSLETGLDSPLHF TGCGCCAGCAGCTTGGAGACAGGGTTGGATTCACCCCTCCACTTT
TRBJ2-7 TRBD2 - TRBV12-3/TRBV12-4 CASSLASGAGEQYF TGTGCCAGCAGTTTGGCTAGCGGGGCGGGAGAGCAGTACTTC
TRBJ2-1 - few TRBV10-2 CASRNVGHEQFF TGCGCCAGCCGCAATGTCGGCCATGAGCAGTTCTTC
TRBJ2-1 - - TRBV29-1 CSVAAGSYNEQFF TGCAGCGTTGCCGCGGGCTCCTACAATGAGCAGTTCTTC
TRBJ2-5 - - TRBV6-2/TRBV6-3 CASSQPWGQYF TGTGCCAGCAGCCAACCATGGGGCCAGTACTTC
TRBJ1-5 TRBD1 - TRBV7-9 CASSPTGGPNQPQHF TGTGCCAGCAGCCCGACAGGGGGACCTAATCAGCCCCAGCATTTT
TRBJ1-1 TRBD1 - TRBV25-1 CASSHTTGGTEAFF TGTGCCAGCAGCCATACGACAGGGGGCACTGAAGCTTTCTTT
TRBJ2-4 - - TRBV12-3/TRBV12-4 CASSLREEAKNIQYF TGTGCCAGCAGTTTGCGGGAAGAGGCCAAAAACATTCAGTACTTC
TRBJ2-2 TRBD1 - TRBV5-1 CASSWGQVNTGELFF TGCGCCAGCAGCTGGGGACAGGTGAACACCGGGGAGCTGTTTTTT
TRBJ2-7 - - TRBV12-3/TRBV12-4 CASSRGTGPYEQYF TGTGCCAGCAGTCGAGGGACGGGACCTTACGAGCAGTACTTC
TRBJ2-2 TRBD1 - TRBV3-1 CASSPRLTGWNTGELFF TGTGCCAGCAGCCCACGCCTGACAGGGTGGAACACCGGGGAGCTGTTTTTT
TRBJ2-5 - - TRBV4-2 CASSQGGQRQETQYF TGTGCCAGCAGCCAAGGGGGCCAGCGGCAAGAGACCCAGTACTTC
TRBJ2-7 - few TRBV7-9 CASSFLDLAAYEQYF TGTGCCAGCAGCTTCCTAGACCTCGCGGCATACGAGCAGTACTTC
TRBJ1-1 - few TRBV7-9 CASSFRSGMNTEAFF TGTGCCAGCAGCTTTCGATCGGGGATGAACACTGAAGCTTTCTTT
TRBJ2-2 TRBD1 - TRBV18 CASSPPDAWTGGTGELFF TGTGCCAGCTCACCACCGGATGCGTGGACAGGGGGGACCGGGGAGCTGTTTTTT
TRBJ1-5 - - TRBV20-1 CSASSRQHNQPQHF TGCAGTGCTAGTTCTAGACAACACAATCAGCCCCAGCATTTT
TRBJ1-6 TRBD1 few TRBV10-3 CAITMDRDNSPLHF TGTGCCATCACCATGGACAGGGATAATTCACCCCTCCACTTT
TRBJ2-3 TRBD1 - TRBV28 CASSSSDRGLPTDTQYF TGTGCCAGCAGTTCATCGGACAGGGGCTTGCCCACAGATACGCAGTATTTT
TRBJ2-7 TRBD2 - TRBV6-1 CASSERGLVSEQYF TGTGCCAGCAGTGAACGAGGACTAGTTTCCGAGCAGTACTTC
TRBJ2-5 - few TRBV28 CASSILAQETQYF TGTGCCAGCAGTATTCTGGCCCAAGAGACCCAGTACTTC
TRBJ2-1 TRBD1 few TRBV2 CASSDLTGSLYNEQFF TGTGCCAGCAGTGACCTGACAGGGAGTCTCTACAATGAGCAGTTCTTC
TRBJ2-7 TRBD2 - TRBV10-2 CASLYGLAGDEQYF TGCGCCAGCCTCTATGGTTTAGCGGGAGACGAGCAGTACTTC
TRBJ2-3 - - TRBV5-1 CASSFPKDTQYF TGCGCCAGCAGCTTTCCCAAAGATACGCAGTATTTT
TRBJ2-1 TRBD1 many TRBV5-1 CASSLEGQGSYNEQFF TGCGCCAGCAGCTTGGAGGGACAGGGCTCCTACAATGAGCAGTTCTTC
TRBJ2-2 - - TRBV6-1 CASNPSGNTGELFF TGTGCCAGCAACCCCTCGGGTAACACCGGGGAGCTGTTTTTT
TRBJ2-3 - few TRBV7-3 CASSLLASPDTQYF TGTGCCAGCAGCCTGCTAGCAAGTCCAGATACGCAGTATTTT
TRBJ2-3 - - TRBV7-8 CASSLISGAQYF TGTGCCAGCAGCCTGATCAGCGGAGCGCAGTATTTT
TRBJ2-5 TRBD2 - TRBV4-2 CASSQEPQRGYQETQYF TGTGCCAGCAGCCAAGAACCCCAGCGGGGGTACCAAGAGACCCAGTACTTC
TRBJ1-1 - - TRBV12-3/TRBV12-4 CASSLVTGGNQAFF TGTGCCAGCAGTTTAGTTACGGGGGGCAATCAAGCTTTCTTT
TRBJ1-5 - many TRBV12-3/TRBV12-4 CASSRQENQPQHF TGTGCCAGCAGTCGACAAGAGAATCAGCCCCAGCATTTT
TRBJ1-4 - once TRBV18 CASSPPGGSKEKLFF TGTGCCAGCTCACCACCCGGGGGCTCTAAAGAAAAACTGTTTTTT
TRBJ1-1 TRBD1 - TRBV19 CASSSRGLRTGDTEAFF TGTGCCAGTAGTTCAAGAGGCCTAAGGACAGGGGACACTGAAGCTTTCTTT
TRBJ1-1 - - TRBV2 CASEGQGTEAFF TGTGCCAGCGAGGGGCAGGGGACTGAAGCTTTCTTT
TRBJ2-1 - few TRBV6-2/TRBV6-3 CASRKTANSYNEQFF TGTGCCAGCAGAAAGACAGCCAACTCCTACAATGAGCAGTTCTTC
TRBJ2-2 TRBD2 - TRBV7-9 CASRFVLAYAGTGELFF TGTGCCAGCAGATTTGTACTAGCGTACGCAGGCACCGGGGAGCTGTTTTTT
TRBJ1-3 - many TRBV10-3 CAISDRQRRSGNTIYF TGTGCCATCAGTGATCGACAGCGACGGTCTGGAAACACCATATATTTT
TRBJ2-1 - - TRBV6-1 CASTANGDSYNEQFF TGTGCCAGCACCGCGAACGGGGATTCCTACAATGAGCAGTTCTTC
TRBJ2-5 - few TRBV29-1 CSAPPGLVVAGQETQYF TGCAGCGCACCTCCAGGGTTGGTCGTGGCGGGACAAGAGACCCAGTACTTC
TRBJ2-3 TRBD2 - TRBV24-1 CATSFSGRDSTDTQYF TGTGCCACCAGTTTTAGCGGGAGAGATAGCACAGATACGCAGTATTTT
TRBJ2-7 - - TRBV11-2 CASSPFLGLTIRPYEQYF TGTGCCAGCAGCCCGTTTTTGGGGCTGACTATACGACCCTACGAGCAGTACTTC
TRBJ2-1 TRBD2 - TRBV3-1 CASREPGLATPQSF TGTGCCAGCAGGGAACCGGGACTAGCGACCCCGCAGTCCTTC
TRBJ2-6 - few TRBV7-2 CASSLGSGVSGANVLTF TGTGCCAGCAGCTTAGGTTCGGGAGTCTCTGGGGCCAACGTCCTGACTTTC
TRBJ1-6 TRBD1 - TRBV7-9 CASSLVKGTGKGPLHF TGTGCCAGCAGCTTAGTGAAAGGGACAGGGAAAGGACCCCTCCACTTT